This T cell receptor (beta chain) derives from a study of OX40 agonist ivuxolimab in advanced cancers. The study, taken as a whole, reports: At 0.1 to 3.0 mg/kg and by week 6, CD4+ and CD8+ T cells in the blood had expanded clonally. Expansion of clones was among the lowest in partial responders at 0.1-3.0 mg/kg.

This clone has a single count. Antigen unknown. Measured with immunoSEQ multiplex PCR; TCRdb has only the in-frame clones, and not every one. In the table there are around 60,000 clones, nearly 95% of which are singletons. It was autoimmune disease history or systemic immunosuppression that excluded patients. CDR3 length: 17 residues. Germline V gene data show CDR1 as LGHNA and CDR2 as YSLEER. The V gene end was trimmed by 0 bases and the J gene end by 6 bases; junction bases not matched to a gene: 8. The clonotype was recovered from an adult with an advanced solid tumor such as melanoma, head and neck, liver or kidney cancer. The gene calls are TRBV4-3 and TRBJ2-3, with 11 bases that match TRBD2. The specimen was CD4+ or CD8+ T cells sorted from blood, collected in a trial of the OX40 agonist ivuxolimab. CDR3 residues: CASSQESLAGDGDTQYF. CDR3 sequence (DNA): TGCGCCAGCAGCCAAGAGTCACTAGCGGGAGATGGGGATACGCAGTATTTT.